These 23 T cell receptor beta chains were sequenced from one sample in a study of spatial heterogeneity in lung cancer. General study results and limits: Higher tumor mutation counts went along with higher counts of expanded intratumoral alpha and beta TCRs.

TCRdb analysed the 5' RACE reads with MiXCR anew, one entry per CDR3 protein. This sample yields about 17,000 distinct CDR3 sequences, of which under 8% are seen a single time; 5.5% to 8% belongs to the top ten. Regarding time point: sample taken at primary tumor resection. No antigen is known for these receptors. Sequenced material: lung tumor tissue, taken at surgery. These receptors were obtained from a male donor with early-stage non-small cell lung cancer.

This clonotype was seen a handful of times. The library was built for alpha chains, so this beta chain is an off-target read and its size means little. J is TRBJ2-1 and V is TRBV6-6; 12 nucleotides align to TRBD1. After removal of 5 bases from V and 8 bases from J, the junction contained 7 bases not matched to a gene. The CDR3 has 15 residues. Germline V CDR1 and CDR2: MNHNY, SVGAGI (reference sequence). The CDR3 DNA reads TGTGCCAGCAGTCCCGGGACAGGGGGCGGCTATGAGCAGTTCTTC. Amino acid sequence: CASSPGTGGGYEQFF.

In its sample, this clonotype was seen many times. This beta chain is off target for a library built for alpha chains, so its abundance means little. The chain couples TRBV5-6 to TRBJ2-5; TRBD2 is a possible D gene (5 bases). V shed 5 bases and J shed 2 bases, with 13 bases lying between them. The CDR3 spans 14 residues. Germline V gene sequence: CDR1 SGHDT, CDR2 YYEEEE. The CDR3 is CASRLAGEQETQYF. CDR3 sequence (DNA): TGTGCCAGCAGGCTAGCCGGGGAGCAAGAGACCCAGTACTTC.

This clonotype was observed at least ten times. This beta chain slipped into a library made for alpha chains as a stray read, so its size is not meaningful. CDR3 residues: CASSPLYLENNYGYTF. The DNA of the CDR3 is TGTGCCAGCAGCCCCCTATACCTGGAGAATAACTATGGCTACACCTTC. The chain joins TRBV7-9 to TRBJ1-2, with unresolved D. Trimming took off 5 bases at V and 1 base at J, with 17 bases between the two ends. CDR3 length: 16 residues. Germline assignment: CDR1 SEHNR and CDR2 FQNEAQ (reference sequence).

In its sample, this clonotype was seen a few times. The library was built for alpha chains, so this beta chain is an off-target read and its size means little. CDR3 DNA: TGCAGTGCTAGAGATCAGGGCGGGAGAGCAGATACGCAGTATTTT. It yields the protein CSARDQGGRADTQYF. The genes are TRBV20-1 and TRBJ2-3; TRBD2 aligns across 7 bases. The V segment lost 0 bases and the J segment 4 bases; nucleotides outside the gene matches: 7. This CDR3 is built from 15 residues. Germline V gene lookup returns CDR1 DFQATT and CDR2 SNEGSKA (reference sequence).

In its sample, this clonotype was seen many times. This beta chain is an unintended read in a library built for alpha chains; its size means little. The V and J genes are TRBV6-2 or TRBV6-3 and TRBJ2-7; the D gene is possibly TRBD2 (5 bases). Germline CDR1 and CDR2: MNHEY and SVGEGT. The CDR3 consists of 14 residues. V was clipped by 2 bases and J by 3 bases, with 11 bases between them. The CDR3 is CASSYPGGDYEQYF. CDR3 coding DNA: TGTGCCAGCAGTTACCCCGGAGGAGACTACGAGCAGTACTTC.

As concerns this clonotype: This beta chain is a stray read from a library made for alpha chains; its abundance is not meaningful. CDR3 nucleotide sequence: TGTGCCAGCAGCTTAGTGGGGCAGGGCAAAAACCAAGAGACCCAGTACTTC. The encoded protein is CASSLVGQGKNQETQYF. The chain couples TRBV7-9 to TRBJ2-5; perhaps TRBD1 as D (5 bases). This CDR3 is built from 17 residues. CDR1 SEHNR and CDR2 FQNEAQ come from the germline V gene (reference sequence). V lost 1 base and J 0 bases, leaving 15 bases between the germline ends.

To note about this clonotype: Little can be read into the size of this beta chain, an off-target read in a library designed for alpha chains. This chain connects TRBV19 to TRBJ2-1; a weak D match, TRBD2 (6 bases). There are 17 residues in the CDR3. The germline CDR1 and CDR2 sequences are LNHDA and SQIVND (reference sequence). V lost 3 bases and J 0 bases, leaving 15 bases between the germline ends. In nucleotides, the CDR3 is TGTGCCAGTAGTATCTGTGCCGGGGGACCCTCCTACAATGAGCAGTTCTTC. Translating it yields CASSICAGGPSYNEQFF.

The sample holds many counts of this clonotype. In a library made to pick up alpha chains, this beta chain is a stray read with a size that means little. CDR3 nucleotide sequence: TGTGCCAGCAGCGTAGTTAGCGGGAGTTACACAGATACGCAGTATTTT. Encoded protein: CASSVVSGSYTDTQYF. V and J are TRBV9 and TRBJ2-3; TRBD2 matches 9 bases. The CDR3 runs to 16 residues. With V trimmed by 0 bases and J by 2 bases, 4 bases remained unmatched. CDR1 is SGDLS and CDR2 is YYNGEE in the germline V gene.

In its sample, this clonotype was seen many times. Found in a library prepared for alpha chains, this beta chain is an off-target read, and its abundance has little meaning. V is TRBV28 and J is TRBJ2-5, with a weak D call TRBD1 (6 bases). The CDR3 extends over 14 amino acids. V was cut by 10 bases and J by 4 bases, with 19 bases left in between. Germline V gives CDR1 MDHEN, CDR2 SYDVKM. For the CDR3, the DNA is TGTGCCACAGAATCCAGGGGAGAAGGAGAGACCCAGTACTTC. Protein: CATESRGEGETQYF.

On this clonotype itself: Because the library targeted alpha chains, this beta chain is an off-target read whose size means little. The genes are TRBV10-3 and TRBJ1-5, with D possibly matching TRBD1 (5 bases). V was clipped by 4 bases and J by 4 bases, with 11 bases between them. The CDR3 has 14 amino acids. From germline, CDR1 is ENHRY and CDR2 SYGVKD. CDR3 coding DNA: TGTGCCATCAGTGGAGGGGCACGGAATCAGCCCCAGCATTTT. Encoded protein: CAISGGARNQPQHF.

On this clonotype: A much larger clone sits a single nucleotide away, making a read error possible. With the library built for alpha chains, this beta chain is off target and its frequency is not meaningful. The chain recombines TRBV3-1 with TRBJ1-4, with a weak D call TRBD1 (5 bases). The CDR3 sequence is 15 residues long. Germline CDR1 reads LGHDT; CDR2 reads YNNKEL (reference sequence). CDR3 in amino acids: CANSHSRVTNEKLFF. The CDR3 coding sequence is TGTGCCAACAGCCACTCCAGGGTCACTAATGAAAAACTGTTTTTT.

This clonotype came up many times. This beta chain is an off-target read within a library intended for alpha chains, so its frequency means little. V and J are TRBV18 and TRBJ2-1; tentatively, D is TRBD1 or TRBD2 (5 bases each). The length of the CDR3 is 16 residues. Trimming took off 6 bases at V and 0 bases at J, with 15 bases between the two ends. Germline-derived CDR1 and CDR2 are KGHSH and LQKENI. The CDR3 DNA sequence: TGTGCCAGCTCTTCCACCCGGGGCGGCTCCTACAATGAGCAGTTCTTC. Translating gives CASSSTRGGSYNEQFF. Full variable domain (outside the CDR3, taken from reference TRBV18 and TRBJ2-1): NAGVMQNPRHLVRRRGQEARLRCSPMKGHSHVYWYRQLPEEGLKFMVYLQKENIIDESGMPKERFSAEFPKEGPSILRIQQVVRGDSAAYFCASSSTRGGSYNEQFFGPGTRLTVL.

This clonotype was counted at least ten times. This beta chain is a stray read from a library made for alpha chains; its abundance is not meaningful. The chain couples TRBV11-2 to TRBJ2-1; the D is unclear. The CDR3 contains 11 residues. The V end was cut by 1 base, the J end by 8 bases, with 3 bases between. Germline loops: CDR1 SGHAT, CDR2 FQNNGV. The CDR3 nucleotides are TGTGCCAGCAGCTTAGTGGATGAGCAGTTCTTC. Its translation is CASSLVDEQFF.

This clonotype was counted between two and nine times. This beta chain was picked up by a library intended for alpha chains and is off target, so its count carries little meaning. The rearrangement joins TRBV12-3 or TRBV12-4 to TRBJ2-2, with D tentatively TRBD1 (5 bases). The V gene lost 2 bases and the J gene lost 7 bases, with 11 bases spanning the gap. The CDR3 runs 14 residues. CDR3: CASSLRQNSGELFF. The CDR3 coding sequence is TGTGCCAGCAGTTTAAGACAGAATAGCGGGGAGCTGTTTTTT.

Ten or more counts support this clonotype. A library prepared for alpha chains yielded this beta chain as an off-target read; its size is of little meaning. The CDR3 region has the DNA TGCGCCAGCAGCTATGGACTAGCGACGAACACCGGGGAGCTGTTTTTT. Encoded protein: CASSYGLATNTGELFF. The chain couples TRBV5-1 to TRBJ2-2, with TRBD2 matching over 9 bases. This CDR3 contains 16 residues. The ends lost 3 bases at V and 0 bases at J; junction bases unmatched: 3. Germline values: CDR1 SGHRS, CDR2 YFSETQ.

This clonotype came up many times. This beta chain turned up in a library designed for alpha chains; as an off-target read, its abundance says little. CDR3 DNA sequence: TGTGCCAGCAGTGAAGCGCGGGGGCTAAACTATGGCTACACCTTC. Translating gives CASSEARGLNYGYTF. V gene TRBV6-1 combines with J gene TRBJ1-2, with D perhaps TRBD1 (6 bases). This CDR3 has 15 residues. Trimming pared 0 bases from V and 2 bases from J, leaving 10 bases between. Germline assignment: CDR1 MNHNS and CDR2 SASEGT.

This clonotype has ten or more counts. The library was built for alpha chains, so this beta chain is an off-target read and its size means little. The genes are TRBV7-9 and TRBJ2-1; the D is unclear. Germline-derived CDR1 and CDR2 are SEHNR and FQNEAQ (reference sequence). The CDR3 has 13 residues. V lost 3 bases and J lost 8, with 11 bases in between. The chain's CDR3 is CASSLDGKDEQFF. For the CDR3, the DNA is TGTGCCAGCAGCTTGGACGGTAAGGATGAGCAGTTCTTC.

This clonotype was observed at least ten times. This beta chain appears as a stray read in a library generated for alpha chains; its size is not informative. The V call is TRBV20-1, the J call TRBJ2-7, with 8 bases identical to TRBD1. From germline, CDR1 is DFQATT and CDR2 SNEGSKA (reference sequence). The CDR3 contains 15 residues. Germline trimming cut 6 bases from V and 5 bases from J; bases unmatched to any gene: 15. The CDR3 nucleotides read TGCAGTGCAAACCCGCGGCGGACAGGGTTGGACGAGCAGTACTTC. Translating gives CSANPRRTGLDEQYF.

This clonotype was observed a handful of times. This beta chain turned up in a library designed for alpha chains; as an off-target read, its abundance says little. J is TRBJ2-1 and V is TRBV7-2; D could derive from TRBD1 or TRBD2 (7 bases each). Trimming left V 5 bases short and J 7 bases short, with 24 bases between. This CDR3 region has 17 residues. CDR1 SGHTA and CDR2 FQGNSA come from the germline V gene. Here the CDR3 DNA reads TGTGCCAGCAGCGGAATCGCAGGGGGGGATATACGTAATGAGCAGTTCTTC. Protein product: CASSGIAGGDIRNEQFF.

This clonotype has ten or more counts. One end of the junction fails to match germline, which may point to a read error. This beta chain was picked up by a library intended for alpha chains and is off target, so its count carries little meaning. The V and J genes are TRBV7-6 and TRBJ2-2, with 8 bases fitting TRBD2. Per the germline V gene, CDR1 is SGHVS and CDR2 is FNYEAQ. This CDR3 is 14 amino acids long. CDR3 residues: CASSLAGDTGELFF. The CDR3 DNA reads as TGTGCCAGCAGCCTAGCGGGCGACACCGGGGAGCTGTTTTTT. Full variable domain (missing parts from reference TRBV7-6 and TRBJ2-2): GAGVSQSPRYKVTKRGQDVALRCDPISGHVSLYWYRQALGQGPEFLTYFNYEAQQDKSGLPNDRFSAERPEGSISTLTIQRTEQRDSAMYRCASSLAGDTGELFFGEGSRLTVL.

This clonotype has ten or more counts. The library was designed around alpha chains, so this beta chain is a stray read whose abundance carries little weight. The chain couples TRBV6-5 to TRBJ2-7; D is unclear. This CDR3 has 13 amino acids. Germline V gene data show CDR1 as MNHEY and CDR2 as SVGAGI. The V end was cut by 0 bases, the J end by 4 bases, with 7 bases between. In DNA, the CDR3 is TGTGCCAGCAGTTACTCGGAGAATTACGAGCAGTACTTC. This gives the protein CASSYSENYEQYF.

This clonotype was seen only a few times. Found in a library prepared for alpha chains, this beta chain is an off-target read, and its abundance has little meaning. J is TRBJ2-1 and V is TRBV12-3 or TRBV12-4; D is undetermined. This CDR3 has 16 residues. V was trimmed by 1 base and J by 4 bases, leaving 14 bases between them. The CDR3 nucleotides read TGTGCCAGCAGTTTAGGTACTACTCTAACATACAATGAGCAGTTCTTC. Translated, it gives CASSLGTTLTYNEQFF.

This clonotype was counted ten times or more. This beta chain is off target for a library built for alpha chains, so its abundance means little. J is TRBJ1-6 and V is TRBV14; 9 bases agree with TRBD1. Trimming at V came to 4 bases and at J to 5 bases, leaving 6 bases not matched to a gene. From germline, CDR1 is SGHDN and CDR2 FVKESK. The CDR3 covers 16 residues. CDR3 residues: CASSRDRALNNSPLHF. DNA for the CDR3: TGTGCCAGCAGCCGGGACAGGGCACTAAATAATTCACCCCTCCACTTT.